This entry lists 2 T cell receptor beta chains sequenced from one sample in a study of human versus mouse CDR3 diversity and MHC coevolution. Sequencing was performed with immunoSEQ multiplex PCR; in TCRdb, only in-frame clones are kept and a portion is missing. The repertoire holds over 60,000 clones, with around 93% as singletons. The sequenced material came from naive CD4+ T cells from blood. Subset specified: CD45RO-negative CD62L-positive naive CD4 T cells. All receptors derive from a person aged 30-70 years in good health.

This clone was seen a handful of times. The chain uses TRBV18 and TRBJ2-7, with D possibly matching TRBD2 (6 bases). V was clipped by 5 bases and J by 7 bases, with 21 bases between them. Germline-derived CDR1 and CDR2 are KGHSH and LQKENI. The CDR3 contains 15 residues. CDR3 nucleotide sequence: TGTGCCAGCTCAAAATTAGGACTAAACCAACTGGAGCAGTACTTC. Encoded protein: CASSKLGLNQLEQYF.

The chain employs TRBV28 and TRBJ1-2; no reliable D call. CDR3 size: 13 residues. The V end lost 6 bases, the J end lost 4 bases, and 12 bases lay between the germline ends. Germline assignment: CDR1 MDHEN and CDR2 SYDVKM. Here the CDR3 DNA reads TGTGCCAGCAGCCTACAGCTCATCTATGGCTACACCTTC. This encodes CASSLQLIYGYTF.